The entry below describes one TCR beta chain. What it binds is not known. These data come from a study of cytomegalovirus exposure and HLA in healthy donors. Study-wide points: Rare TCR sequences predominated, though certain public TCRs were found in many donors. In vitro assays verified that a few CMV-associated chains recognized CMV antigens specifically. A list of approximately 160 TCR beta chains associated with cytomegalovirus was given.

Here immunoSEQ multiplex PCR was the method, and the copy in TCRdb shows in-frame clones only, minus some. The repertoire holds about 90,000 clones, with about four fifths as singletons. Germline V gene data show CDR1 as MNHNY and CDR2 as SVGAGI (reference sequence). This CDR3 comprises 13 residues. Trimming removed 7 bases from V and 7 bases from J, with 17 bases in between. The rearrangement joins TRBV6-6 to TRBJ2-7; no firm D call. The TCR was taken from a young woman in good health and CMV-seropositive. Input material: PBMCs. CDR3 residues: CASTPDTRREQYF. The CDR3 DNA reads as TGTGCCAGCACTCCCGACACCCGTAGGGAGCAGTACTTC.